This T cell receptor beta chain was recovered during a study of T cell repertoires in cytomegalovirus infection. TCRdb processed the reads anew with MiXCR; each CDR3 protein has one entry. The data hold more than 400,000 distinct CDR3 sequences, with approximately 25% observed a single time. On this clonotype itself: Germline and junction disagree at one end, which may indicate a read error.

There are 16 residues in the CDR3. Sequenced input: PBMCs. This TCR came from a human donor in good health (CMV status not recorded). Some clones in this sample may be carry-over from other donors' samples. The gene calls are TRBV12-3 or TRBV12-4 and TRBJ1-3; the D gene is possibly TRBD1 (5 bases). This CDR3 reads CASSLLGVEDRKTIYF. The CDR3 nucleotides are TGTGCCAGCAGTTTATTAGGGGTAGAAGACAGAAAGACCATATATTTT.